This entry lists 31 T cell receptor beta chains sequenced from one sample in a study of cytomegalovirus exposure and HLA in healthy donors. Here immunoSEQ multiplex PCR was the method, and the copy in TCRdb shows in-frame clones only, minus some. The sample consists of more than 250,000 clones, 90% of them appearing once. Sequenced sample: PBMCs. The receptors were sampled from a woman aged 25 to 39 in good health and CMV-seronegative.

This chain connects TRBV5-1 to TRBJ2-1; D is unresolved. CDR1 SGHRS and CDR2 YFSETQ come from the germline V gene. The V end lost 5 bases, the J end lost 9 bases, and 9 bases lay between the germline ends. This CDR3 region has 11 residues. CDR3 region: CASRQFAEQFF. As DNA, the CDR3 is TGCGCCAGCAGGCAATTTGCTGAGCAGTTCTTC.

The chain links TRBV11-3 to TRBJ2-7, with 11 bases lining up with TRBD2. The V gene's germline CDR1 is SGHNT and CDR2 YENEEA. With V trimmed by 3 bases and J by 0 bases, 7 bases remained unmatched. The CDR3 runs 17 residues. The CDR3 loop is CASSFRLAGTSSYEQYF. The DNA for the CDR3 is TGTGCCAGCAGCTTCCGACTAGCGGGAACTTCCTCCTACGAGCAGTACTTC. Supplemented by reference TRBV11-3 and TRBJ2-7, the full variable domain reads EAGVVQSPRYKIIEKKQPVAFWCNPISGHNTLYWYLQNLGQGPELLIRYENEEAVDDSQLPKDRFSAERLKGVDSTLKIQPAELGDSAVYLCASSFRLAGTSSYEQYFGPGTRLTVT.

CDR3 residues: CASRESTGPNYGYTF. The CDR3 DNA follows: TGTGCCAGCAGGGAATCGACAGGTCCTAACTATGGCTACACCTTC. V usage is TRBV6-1 and J usage is TRBJ1-2; D is possibly TRBD1 (6 bases). The CDR3 runs 15 residues. In germline, CDR1 is MNHNS, CDR2 SASEGT. Deletions cut 6 bases from V and 0 bases from J, with 14 bases between.

The DNA of the CDR3 is TGTGCCAGCAGAGAAAACCCGGGGACACGCGGGACTAGCGGGTACGAGCAGTACTTC. Translation: CASRENPGTRGTSGYEQYF. The chain employs TRBV6-1 and TRBJ2-7; 12 bases match TRBD2. The CDR3 totals 19 residues. Looked up from germline, CDR1 is MNHNS and CDR2 is SASEGT. With V trimmed by 6 bases and J by 4 bases, 19 bases remained unmatched.

V is TRBV28 and J is TRBJ2-2; a possible D gene is TRBD1 (6 bases). The V gene's germline CDR1 is MDHEN and CDR2 SYDVKM. The CDR3 length is 17 residues. Trimming took off 2 bases at V and 4 bases at J, with 17 bases between the two ends. This CDR3 reads CASSLLLGQGLTGELFF. CDR3 nucleotides: TGTGCCAGCAGTTTACTTTTGGGGCAGGGGCTCACCGGGGAGCTGTTTTTT.

A few counts support this clone. The rearrangement joins TRBV28 to TRBJ1-1; no firm D call. Germline CDR1 reads MDHEN; CDR2 reads SYDVKM. This CDR3 region has 12 residues. V shed 6 bases and J shed 3 bases, with 8 bases lying between them. CDR3 in amino acids: CASSLRYTEAFF. CDR3 bases: TGTGCCAGCAGCCTTCGGTACACTGAAGCTTTCTTT.

The chain combines TRBV7-9 with TRBJ2-7, with TRBD1 identical over 9 bases. Germline V gene lookup returns CDR1 SEHNR and CDR2 FQNEAQ (reference sequence). Trimming at V came to 5 bases and at J to 0 bases, leaving 5 bases not matched to a gene. The CDR3 is made up of 15 amino acids. CDR3 residues: CASSPRTGVSYEQYF. The CDR3, as DNA: TGTGCCAGCAGCCCGAGGACAGGGGTCTCCTACGAGCAGTACTTC.

This clone was detected only a few times. The chain recombines TRBV5-6 with TRBJ2-7; D not resolved. V dropped 4 bases and J dropped 2 bases, with 10 bases sitting between them. The CDR3 covers 13 residues. The germline gives CDR1 SGHDT, CDR2 YYEEEE. In nucleotides, the CDR3 is TGTGCCAGCAGCGATGCCAAAGCCTACGAGCAGTACTTC. It specifies CASSDAKAYEQYF.

The J gene is TRBJ1-5, the V gene TRBV19; D not certain. CDR1 LNHDA and CDR2 SQIVND come from the germline V gene (reference sequence). V was pared by 10 bases and J by 3 bases, with 13 bases between. The CDR3 extends over 13 amino acids. This CDR3 is CATQDAYNQPQHF. The DNA of the CDR3 is TGTGCCACCCAGGACGCTTACAATCAGCCCCAGCATTTT.

This sequence joins TRBV11-2 and TRBJ1-2; no definite D call. This CDR3 contains 18 residues. Looked up from germline, CDR1 is SGHAT and CDR2 is FQNNGV. V dropped 5 bases and J dropped 2 bases, with 24 bases sitting between them. As DNA, the CDR3 is TGTGCCAGCAGCACGCCCAGTCTGGGAGGGAAGTGGAACTATGGCTACACCTTC. It yields the protein CASSTPSLGGKWNYGYTF.

The chain combines TRBV5-6 with TRBJ2-1; maybe TRBD2 (7 bases). CDR3 size: 15 residues. V lost 4 bases, J lost 7 bases, and 18 bases lay in between. CDR1 SGHDT and CDR2 YYEEEE come from the germline V gene. The CDR3 spells CASSTGGRGGNEQFF. The CDR3 DNA sequence: TGTGCCAGCAGCACAGGCGGGAGAGGGGGAAATGAGCAGTTCTTC.

J is TRBJ2-1 and V is TRBV7-3, with 15 bases identical to TRBD2. Germline assignment: CDR1 SGHTA and CDR2 FQGTGA. V lost 5 bases and J lost 5; bases outside the gene matches: 10. The CDR3 consists of 18 residues. CDR3 region: CASSQRTSGRADHNEQFF. CDR3 nucleotides: TGTGCCAGCAGCCAAAGGACTAGCGGGAGGGCCGACCACAATGAGCAGTTCTTC.

This clone came up once. The chain combines TRBV9 with TRBJ1-2; D is possibly TRBD1 (5 bases). Trimming cost V 4 bases and J 5 bases, with 15 bases left between them. The CDR3 has 14 amino acids. Germline CDR1 is SGDLS and CDR2 is YYNGEE. The CDR3, as DNA: TGTGCCAGCAGCCCCACAGGAGGAGAGTATGGCTACACCTTC. Protein: CASSPTGGEYGYTF.

This chain connects TRBV4-2 to TRBJ2-7; 7 bases are a match to TRBD1. Per the germline V gene, CDR1 is LGHNA and CDR2 is YNFKEQ. CDR3 length equals 17 residues. Trimming took 0 bases from V and 4 from J; bases not matched to a gene: 12. The CDR3 sequence: CASSQDGTALVGYEQYF. The DNA of the CDR3 is TGTGCCAGCAGCCAAGACGGGACAGCGCTCGTTGGGTACGAGCAGTACTTC.

CDR3 region: CASSETSGVPSYEQYF. In nucleotides, the CDR3 is TGTGCCAGCAGTGAGACTAGCGGGGTCCCGTCCTACGAGCAGTACTTC. V is TRBV6-1 and J is TRBJ2-7, with 11 positions matching TRBD2. The CDR3 spans 16 residues. V lost 3 bases and J lost 1; bases outside the gene matches: 5. Germline V gene sequence: CDR1 MNHNS, CDR2 SASEGT.

A single count supports this clone. This rearrangement joins TRBV6-5 to TRBJ2-7, with TRBD1 identical over 7 bases. CDR1 is MNHEY, CDR2 SVGAGI, per germline. The CDR3 extends over 13 amino acids. After removal of 0 bases from V and 4 bases from J, the junction contained 0 bases not matched to a gene. Written as DNA, the CDR3 is TGTGCCAGCAGTTACTCGGGACAGTACGAGCAGTACTTC. It yields the protein CASSYSGQYEQYF.

Here the CDR3 DNA reads TGCGCCAGCAGCCCAGGGACAGATCAGACCTACGAGCAGTACTTC. Encoded protein: CASSPGTDQTYEQYF. The chain uses TRBV5-1 and TRBJ2-7; 7 bases map to TRBD1. Germline loops: CDR1 SGHRS, CDR2 YFSETQ. The J segment lost 2 bases and the V segment lost 4 bases, leaving 9 bases of the junction unmatched. This CDR3 is built from 15 residues. The complete variable domain, with remaining parts taken from reference TRBV5-1 and TRBJ2-7, reads KAGVTQTPRYLIKTRGQQVTLSCSPISGHRSVSWYQQTPGQGLQFLFEYFSETQRNKGNFPGRFSGRQFSNSRSEMNVSTLELGDSALYLCASSPGTDQTYEQYFGPGTRLTVT.

The count of this clone is one. The V and J genes are TRBV11-2 and TRBJ2-1; D perhaps matches TRBD2 (5 bases). CDR3 length: 15 residues. Trimming stripped 0 bases from V and 8 bases from J, with 14 bases between. Germline CDR1 SGHAT, CDR2 FQNNGV. CDR3 DNA: TGTGCCAGCAGCTTAGACGGGATGCGGCGAGATGAGCAGTTCTTC. This sequence encodes CASSLDGMRRDEQFF.

The rearrangement links TRBV27 to TRBJ2-5; the match to TRBD1 covers 7 bases. CDR1 is MNHEY, CDR2 SMNVEV, per germline (reference sequence). V shed 6 bases, J shed 5 bases, and the junction held 6 bases outside the gene matches. CDR3 length equals 13 residues. The CDR3 nucleotides read TGTGCCAGCAGACTACAGGGGCGCGAGACCCAGTACTTC. Amino acid sequence: CASRLQGRETQYF.

The count of this clone is one. The J gene is TRBJ1-1, the V gene TRBV7-2; no reliable D call. Germline CDR1 SGHTA, CDR2 FQGNSA. Trimming removed 1 base at V and 1 base at J, with 7 bases between. This CDR3 region has 14 residues. CDR3 DNA sequence: TGTGCCAGCAGCTTAGAAGGCGCGAACACTGAAGCTTTCTTT. Protein: CASSLEGANTEAFF.

The chain combines TRBV4-3 with TRBJ2-3; a weak D match, TRBD2 (5 bases). V lost 0 bases, J lost 1 base, and 8 bases lay in between. Germline V CDR1 and CDR2: LGHNA, YSLEER. CDR3 size: 15 residues. CDR3 region: CASSQDFGGTDTQYF. The DNA for the CDR3 is TGCGCCAGCAGCCAAGATTTCGGGGGCACAGATACGCAGTATTTT.

The gene calls are TRBV6-1 and TRBJ2-1; maybe TRBD2 (5 bases). Trimming left V 5 bases short and J 9 bases short, with 14 bases between. The CDR3 length is 13 residues. Germline CDR1 is MNHNS and CDR2 is SASEGT. The CDR3 DNA reads as TGTGCCAGCAGTCGACCGGGGAAGGGTGAGCAGTTCTTC. Protein product: CASSRPGKGEQFF.

The V gene is TRBV14, the J gene TRBJ2-2; D unclear. This CDR3 is 13 amino acids long. The V gene's germline CDR1 is SGHDN and CDR2 FVKESK. Trimming stripped 5 bases from V and 5 bases from J, with 9 bases between. The CDR3 is CASSTQRTGELFF. In nucleotides, the CDR3 is TGTGCCAGCAGCACTCAGAGGACCGGGGAGCTGTTTTTT.

The chain is built from TRBV5-1 and TRBJ2-3; TRBD1 agrees at 11 bases. V trimming: 5 bases; J trimming: 3 bases; junction bases outside the gene matches: 5. The germline CDR1 and CDR2 sequences are SGHRS and YFSETQ. The CDR3 totals 15 residues. CDR3 sequence: CASRAGTGGTDTQYF. DNA for the CDR3: TGCGCCAGCAGGGCCGGGACAGGGGGGACAGATACGCAGTATTTT.

The chain is built from TRBV19 and TRBJ2-3, with D perhaps matching TRBD1 (6 bases). Germline CDR1 is LNHDA and CDR2 is SQIVND (reference sequence). The CDR3 covers 16 residues. The V and J ends lost 5 bases and 0 bases respectively, with 15 bases between them. CDR3: CASSPRQVASTDTQYF. The CDR3 DNA follows: TGTGCCAGTAGTCCAAGACAGGTCGCGAGCACAGATACGCAGTATTTT. Together with reference TRBV19 and TRBJ2-3, the CDR3 gives the full variable domain: DGGITQSPKYLFRKEGQNVTLSCEQNLNHDAMYWYRQDPGQGLRLIYYSQIVNDFQKGDIAEGYSVSREKKESFPLTVTSAQKNPTAFYLCASSPRQVASTDTQYFGPGTRLTVL.

The chain joins TRBV9 to TRBJ2-2, with 9 positions matching TRBD1. Trimming took 3 bases from V and 0 from J; bases not matched to a gene: 6. The CDR3 has 17 residues. CDR1 SGDLS and CDR2 YYNGEE come from the germline V gene. The CDR3 reads CASSGTGVWTNTGELFF. DNA for the CDR3: TGTGCCAGCAGCGGGACAGGGGTCTGGACGAACACCGGGGAGCTGTTTTTT. The whole variable domain, remainder taken from reference TRBV9 and TRBJ2-2, is DSGVTQTPKHLITATGQRVTLRCSPRSGDLSVYWYQQSLDQGLQFLIQYYNGEERAKGNILERFSAQQFPDLHSELNLSSLELGDSALYFCASSGTGVWTNTGELFFGEGSRLTVL.

V is TRBV4-1 and J is TRBJ2-7, with D tentatively TRBD1 or TRBD2 (6 bases each). The V end lost 5 bases, the J end lost 4 bases, and 18 bases lay between the germline ends. The CDR3 is 15 amino acids. CDR1 and CDR2 from the germline V gene are MGHRA and YSYEKL. CDR3: CASSETTGALYEQYF. DNA for the CDR3: TGCGCCAGCAGCGAAACGACGGGGGCTTTGTACGAGCAGTACTTC.

This chain joins TRBV4-3 and TRBJ2-1; D ambiguous. V was pared by 0 bases and J by 3 bases, with 15 bases between. The CDR3 is made up of 17 amino acids. Per the germline V gene, CDR1 is LGHNA and CDR2 is YSLEER. CDR3 sequence: CASSQDGRAEIYNEQFF. For the CDR3, the DNA is TGCGCCAGCAGCCAAGATGGAAGGGCGGAGATCTACAATGAGCAGTTCTTC.

This sequence joins TRBV7-2 and TRBJ2-1; D unclear. The CDR3 runs to 13 residues. V was pared by 1 base and J by 0 bases, with 1 base between. Germline loops: CDR1 SGHTA, CDR2 FQGNSA. CDR3 sequence: CASSLGSYNEQFF. As DNA, the CDR3 is TGTGCCAGCAGCTTAGGCTCCTACAATGAGCAGTTCTTC. The full variable domain, in which reference TRBV7-2 and TRBJ2-1 provide the parts outside the CDR3, is GAGVSQSPSNKVTEKGKDVELRCDPISGHTALYWYRQSLGQGLEFLIYFQGNSAPDKSGLPSDRFSAERTGGSVSTLTIQRTQQEDSAVYLCASSLGSYNEQFFGPGTRLTVL.

This chain links TRBV19 with TRBJ1-5; a possible D gene is TRBD1 (6 bases). Germline loops: CDR1 LNHDA, CDR2 SQIVND (reference sequence). V was pared by 5 bases and J by 2 bases, with 19 bases between. CDR3 length: 17 amino acids. CDR3 region: CASSPELGAWGNQPQHF. DNA of the CDR3: TGTGCCAGTAGTCCCGAGCTGGGGGCTTGGGGCAATCAGCCCCAGCATTTT.

This sequence joins TRBV28 and TRBJ2-7; D gene uncertain. The germline V gene has CDR1 MDHEN and CDR2 SYDVKM. The CDR3 has 14 amino acids. Trimming left V 6 bases short and J 6 bases short, with 18 bases between. The CDR3 DNA is TGTGCCAGCAGCCCACACCTAGGCACTCTCGAGCAGTACTTC. Translating it yields CASSPHLGTLEQYF.